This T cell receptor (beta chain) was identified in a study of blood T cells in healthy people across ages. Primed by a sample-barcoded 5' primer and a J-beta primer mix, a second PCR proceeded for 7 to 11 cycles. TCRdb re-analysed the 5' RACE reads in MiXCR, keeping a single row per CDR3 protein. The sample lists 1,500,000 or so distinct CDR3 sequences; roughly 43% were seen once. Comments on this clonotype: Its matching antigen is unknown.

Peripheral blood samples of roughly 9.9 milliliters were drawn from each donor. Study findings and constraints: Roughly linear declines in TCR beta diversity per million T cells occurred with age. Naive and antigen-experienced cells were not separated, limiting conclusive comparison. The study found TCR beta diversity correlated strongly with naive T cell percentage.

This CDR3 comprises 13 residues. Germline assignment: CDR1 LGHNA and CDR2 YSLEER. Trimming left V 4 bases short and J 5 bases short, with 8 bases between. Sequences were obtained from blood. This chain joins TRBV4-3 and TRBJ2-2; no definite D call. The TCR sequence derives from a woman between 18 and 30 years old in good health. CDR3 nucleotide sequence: TGCGCCAGCAGCCGCCAAAAAACCGGGGAGCTGTTTTTT. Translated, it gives CASSRQKTGELFF.